The text below deals with one T cell receptor beta chain. These data originate in a study of shared clonotypes between healthy human individuals. Here immunoSEQ multiplex PCR was the method, and the copy in TCRdb shows in-frame clones only, minus some. This table holds some 2,500,000 clones, 80% to 95% found once. The V gene's germline CDR1 is SEHNR and CDR2 FQNEAQ (reference sequence). V lost 5 bases and J lost 4, with 22 bases in between. The CDR3 has 17 residues. The rearrangement uses TRBV7-9 and TRBJ2-3, with a weak D call TRBD2 (6 bases). The sequenced material came from naive CD4+ T cells from PBMCs. Documented subset: CD45RA+ positively selected. The origin of this receptor is a man between 18 and 29 years old in good health. Some clones in this sample may be carry-over from other donors' samples. This chain's CDR3 is CASSLTAAGWFSDTQYF. CDR3 bases: TGTGCCAGCAGCCTAACTGCGGCGGGATGGTTTTCAGATACGCAGTATTTT.